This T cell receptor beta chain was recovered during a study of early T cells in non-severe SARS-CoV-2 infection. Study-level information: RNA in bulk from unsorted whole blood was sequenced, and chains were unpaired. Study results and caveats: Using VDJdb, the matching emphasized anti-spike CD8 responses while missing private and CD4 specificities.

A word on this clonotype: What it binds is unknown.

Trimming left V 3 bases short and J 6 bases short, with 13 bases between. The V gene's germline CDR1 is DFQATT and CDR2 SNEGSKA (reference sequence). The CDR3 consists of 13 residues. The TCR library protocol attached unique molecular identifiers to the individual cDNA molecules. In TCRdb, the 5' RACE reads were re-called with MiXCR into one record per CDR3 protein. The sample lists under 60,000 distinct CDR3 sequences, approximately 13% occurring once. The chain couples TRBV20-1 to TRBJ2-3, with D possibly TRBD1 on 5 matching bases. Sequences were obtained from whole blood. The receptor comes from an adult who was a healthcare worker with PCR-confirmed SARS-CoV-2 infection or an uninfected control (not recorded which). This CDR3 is CSASRQPVDTQYF. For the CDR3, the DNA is TGCAGTGCTAGTAGACAGCCCGTGGATACGCAGTATTTT.